This T cell receptor beta chain was obtained from a study of cytomegalovirus exposure and HLA in healthy donors. PCR was performed using 60 Vbeta and 13 Jbeta primers. TCRdb keeps only in-frame clones here, not all; method: immunoSEQ multiplex PCR. The data show around 100,000 clones, with roughly 69% seen just once and roughly 2% held by the top ten. Trimming shortened V by 0 bases and J by 0 bases, and 14 bases separated the two germline ends. The germline CDR1 and CDR2 sequences are SGDLS and YYNGEE. The CDR3 spans 17 residues. The sequence was collected from a woman aged 30 to 39 in good health and CMV-seronegative. The sample taken for sequencing was PBMCs. The chain is built from TRBV9 and TRBJ2-3; D is possibly TRBD1 (5 bases). The CDR3 reads CASSVGGRLASTDTQYF. The DNA for the CDR3 is TGTGCCAGCAGCGTAGGGGGCCGACTCGCTAGCACAGATACGCAGTATTTT.